The clone carrying this TCR beta chain has at least ten counts. Its cognate antigen is unknown. The source of the sample is a study of naive and memory T cell subsets. Study-level results: The power law exponent of TCR abundance differed between naive and memory cells. A few larger clonotypes appeared in naive repertoires, especially CD8, possibly memory cells re-expressing CD45RA.

The beta constant-region primer was an equimolar mix of two oligonucleotides covering TRBC1 and TRBC2. Nested alpha and beta constant-region primers with the SP2 primer drove four PCR rounds on ligated cDNA. TCRdb analysed the UMI-ligation and nested PCR reads with MiXCR anew, one entry per CDR3 protein. The profile shows under 150,000 distinct CDR3 sequences, about 20% of them singletons. V lost 3 bases and J 1 base, leaving 9 bases between the germline ends. This CDR3 contains 14 residues. CDR1 MDHEN and CDR2 SYDVKM come from the germline V gene. The chain carries TRBV28 and TRBJ1-1; maybe TRBD1 (6 bases). The source is a human donor in good health. The sample taken for sequencing was naive CD8+ T cells from blood. CDR3 region: CASSLSDRNTEAFF. The CDR3 DNA reads as TGTGCCAGCAGTTTGTCGGACAGGAACACTGAAGCTTTCTTT.